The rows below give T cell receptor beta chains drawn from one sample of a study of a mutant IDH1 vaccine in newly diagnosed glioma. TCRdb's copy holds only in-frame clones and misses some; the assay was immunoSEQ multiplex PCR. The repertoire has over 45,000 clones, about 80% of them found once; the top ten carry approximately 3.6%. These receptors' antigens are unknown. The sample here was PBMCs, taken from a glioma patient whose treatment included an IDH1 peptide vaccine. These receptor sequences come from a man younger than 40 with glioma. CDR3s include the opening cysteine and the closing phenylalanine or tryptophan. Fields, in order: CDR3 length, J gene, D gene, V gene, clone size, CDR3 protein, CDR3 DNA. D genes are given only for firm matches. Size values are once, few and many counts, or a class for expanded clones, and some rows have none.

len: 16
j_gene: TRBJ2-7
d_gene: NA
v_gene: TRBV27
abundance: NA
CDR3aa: CASRLQFQPQPYEQYF
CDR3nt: TGTGCCAGCAGACTACAGTTCCAACCACAACCCTACGAGCAGTACTTC

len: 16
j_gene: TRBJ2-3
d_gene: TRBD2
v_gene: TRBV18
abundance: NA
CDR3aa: CASSQQSSGGTDTQYF
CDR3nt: TGTGCCAGCTCACAACAAAGTAGCGGGGGAACAGATACGCAGTATTTT

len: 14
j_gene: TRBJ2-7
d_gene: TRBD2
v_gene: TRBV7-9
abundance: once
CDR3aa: CASSLAAGENEQYF
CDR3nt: TGTGCCAGCAGCTTAGCGGCGGGGGAGAACGAGCAGTACTTC

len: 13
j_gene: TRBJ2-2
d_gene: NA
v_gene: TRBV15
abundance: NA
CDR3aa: CATSRDLGGELFF
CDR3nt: TGTGCCACCAGCAGAGATTTAGGCGGGGAGCTGTTTTTT

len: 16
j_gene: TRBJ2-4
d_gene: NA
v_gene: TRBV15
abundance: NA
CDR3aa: CATSRALGSPKNIQYF
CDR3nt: TGTGCCACCAGCAGAGCACTTGGGAGCCCCAAAAACATTCAGTACTTC

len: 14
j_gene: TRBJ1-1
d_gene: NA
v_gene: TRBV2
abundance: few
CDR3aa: CASRGNTANTEAFF
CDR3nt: TGTGCCAGCAGAGGTAATACGGCGAACACTGAAGCTTTCTTT

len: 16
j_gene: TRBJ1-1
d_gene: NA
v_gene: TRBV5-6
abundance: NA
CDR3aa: CASAPAGRPTNTEAFF
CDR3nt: TGTGCCAGCGCCCCAGCCGGCAGACCGACGAACACTGAAGCTTTCTTT

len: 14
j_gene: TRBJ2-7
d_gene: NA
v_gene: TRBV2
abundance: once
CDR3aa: CASSEEGSGYEQYF
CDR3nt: TGTGCCAGCAGTGAGGAAGGTAGCGGCTACGAGCAGTACTTC

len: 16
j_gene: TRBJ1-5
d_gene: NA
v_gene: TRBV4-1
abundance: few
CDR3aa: CASSQGQVVGNQPQHF
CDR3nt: TGCGCCAGCAGCCAAGGACAGGTCGTTGGCAATCAGCCCCAGCATTTT

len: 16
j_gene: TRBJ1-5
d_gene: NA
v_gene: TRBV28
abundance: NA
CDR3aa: CASSSRGPGSNQPQHF
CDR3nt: TGTGCCAGCAGTAGCAGGGGCCCCGGGAGCAATCAGCCCCAGCATTTT

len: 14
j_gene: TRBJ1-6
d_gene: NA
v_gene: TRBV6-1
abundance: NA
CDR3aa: CASTGSSYNSPLHF
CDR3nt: TGTGCCAGTACAGGGAGCTCCTATAATTCACCCCTCCACTTT

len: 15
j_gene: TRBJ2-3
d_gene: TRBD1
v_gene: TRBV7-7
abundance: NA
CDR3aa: CASSPGGASTDTQYF
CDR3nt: TGTGCCAGCAGCCCAGGGGGCGCGAGCACAGATACGCAGTATTTT

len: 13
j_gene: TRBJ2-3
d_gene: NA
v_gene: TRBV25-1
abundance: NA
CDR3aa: CASSHYWGDTQYF
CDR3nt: TGTGCCAGCAGTCACTATTGGGGAGATACGCAGTATTTT

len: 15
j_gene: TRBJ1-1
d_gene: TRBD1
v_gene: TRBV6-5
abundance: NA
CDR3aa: CASNKAGGRDTEAFF
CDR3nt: TGTGCCAGCAACAAAGCAGGGGGCAGGGACACTGAAGCTTTCTTT

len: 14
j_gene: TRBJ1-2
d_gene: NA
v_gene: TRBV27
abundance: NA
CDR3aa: CASSGGAGLDGYTF
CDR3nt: TGTGCCAGCAGTGGGGGGGCGGGGTTGGATGGCTACACCTTC

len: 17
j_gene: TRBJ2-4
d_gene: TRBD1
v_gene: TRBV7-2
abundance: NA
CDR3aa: CASSLGTGLIAKNIQYF
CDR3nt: TGTGCCAGCAGCTTAGGGACAGGGCTCATAGCCAAAAACATTCAGTACTTC

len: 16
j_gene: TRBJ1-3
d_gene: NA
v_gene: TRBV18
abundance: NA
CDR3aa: CASSPKPFSSGNTIYF
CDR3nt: TGTGCCAGCTCACCCAAACCCTTTTCCTCTGGAAACACCATATATTTT

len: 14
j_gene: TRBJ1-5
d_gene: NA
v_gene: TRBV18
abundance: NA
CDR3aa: CASSPPAGNQPQHF
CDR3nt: TGTGCCAGCTCACCACCGGCAGGGAATCAGCCCCAACATTTT

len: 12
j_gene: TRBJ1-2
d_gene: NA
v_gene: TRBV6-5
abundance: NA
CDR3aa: CASSKGDYGYTF
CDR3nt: TGTGCCAGCAGTAAGGGGGACTATGGCTACACCTTC

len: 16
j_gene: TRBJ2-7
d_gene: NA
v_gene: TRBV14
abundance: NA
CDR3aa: CASSQFLNYPAGEQYF
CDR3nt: TGTGCCAGCAGCCAATTCTTGAACTACCCCGCGGGTGAGCAGTACTTC

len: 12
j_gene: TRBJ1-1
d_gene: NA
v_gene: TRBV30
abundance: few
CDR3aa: CAWSVGVTEAFF
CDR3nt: TGTGCCTGGAGTGTTGGGGTCACTGAAGCTTTCTTT

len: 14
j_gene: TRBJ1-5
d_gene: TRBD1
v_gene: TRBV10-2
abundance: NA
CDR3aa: CASRRGQGNQPQHF
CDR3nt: TGCGCCAGCAGGAGGGGGCAGGGCAATCAGCCCCAGCATTTT

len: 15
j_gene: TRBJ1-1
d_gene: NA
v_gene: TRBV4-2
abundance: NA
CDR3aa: CASSQAGTSNTEAFF
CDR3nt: TGTGCCAGCAGCCAAGCAGGGACATCTAACACTGAAGCTTTCTTT

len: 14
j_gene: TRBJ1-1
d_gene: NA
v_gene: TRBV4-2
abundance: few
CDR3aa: CASSLQGGDTEAFF
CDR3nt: TGTGCCAGCAGCCTGCAGGGTGGCGACACTGAAGCTTTCTTT

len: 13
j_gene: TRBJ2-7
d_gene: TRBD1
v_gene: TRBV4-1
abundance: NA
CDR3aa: CASSLRQGYEQYF
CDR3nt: TGCGCCAGCAGCCTAAGACAGGGCTACGAGCAGTACTTC

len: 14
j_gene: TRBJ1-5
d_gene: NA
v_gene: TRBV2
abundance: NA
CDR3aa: CASSSGYGGQPQHF
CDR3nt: TGTGCCAGCAGCTCCGGCTATGGCGGTCAGCCCCAGCATTTT

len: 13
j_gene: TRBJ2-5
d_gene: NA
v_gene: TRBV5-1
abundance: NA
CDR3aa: CASSLAKKETQYF
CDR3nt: TGCGCCAGCAGCTTGGCCAAAAAAGAGACCCAGTACTTC

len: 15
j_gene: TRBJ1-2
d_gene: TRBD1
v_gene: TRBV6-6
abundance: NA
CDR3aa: CASSYGTAPNYGYTF
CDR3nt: TGTGCCAGCAGTTACGGGACAGCTCCTAACTATGGCTACACCTTC

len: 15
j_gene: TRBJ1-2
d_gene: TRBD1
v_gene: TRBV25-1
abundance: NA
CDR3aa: CASRPWDSWNYGYTF
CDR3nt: TGTGCCAGCAGACCCTGGGACAGTTGGAACTATGGCTACACCTTC

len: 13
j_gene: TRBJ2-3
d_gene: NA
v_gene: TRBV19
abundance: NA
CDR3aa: CASSTDGTDTQYF
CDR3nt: TGTGCCAGTAGTACGGACGGCACAGATACGCAGTATTTT

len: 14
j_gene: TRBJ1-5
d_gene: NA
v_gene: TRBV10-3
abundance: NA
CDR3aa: CATRSGGSDQPQHF
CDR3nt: TGTGCCACACGATCTGGGGGCAGCGATCAGCCCCAGCATTTT

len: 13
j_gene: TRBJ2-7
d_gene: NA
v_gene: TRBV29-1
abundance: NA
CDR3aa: CSVVGVGSYEQYF
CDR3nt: TGCAGCGTTGTTGGCGTAGGGTCCTACGAGCAGTACTTC

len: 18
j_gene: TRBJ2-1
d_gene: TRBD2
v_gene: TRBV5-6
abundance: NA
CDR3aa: CASSPAPGGPLSYNEQFF
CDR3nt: TGTGCCAGCAGCCCCGCCCCGGGGGGGCCCCTCTCCTACAATGAGCAGTTCTTC

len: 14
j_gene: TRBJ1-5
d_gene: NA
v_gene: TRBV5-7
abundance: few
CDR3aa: CASTRSREKQPQHF
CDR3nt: TGTGCCAGCACCAGATCCAGGGAGAAACAGCCCCAGCATTTT

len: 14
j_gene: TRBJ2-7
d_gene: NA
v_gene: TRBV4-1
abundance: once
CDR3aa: CASSHHRDSYEQYF
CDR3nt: TGCGCCAGCAGCCACCACCGGGACTCCTACGAGCAGTACTTC

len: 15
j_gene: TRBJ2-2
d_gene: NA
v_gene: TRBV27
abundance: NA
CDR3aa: CASSFRGFHTGELFF
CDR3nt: TGTGCCAGCAGTTTCCGAGGGTTTCACACCGGGGAGCTGTTTTTT

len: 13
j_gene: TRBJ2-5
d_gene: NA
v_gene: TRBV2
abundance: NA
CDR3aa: CASRRGSSETQYF
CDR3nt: TGTGCCAGTCGTAGGGGATCCAGTGAGACCCAGTACTTC

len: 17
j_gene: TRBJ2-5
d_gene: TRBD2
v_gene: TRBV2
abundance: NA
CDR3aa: CVSRMSGAGGHPETQYF
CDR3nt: TGTGTCAGCAGGATGTCCGGAGCGGGGGGGCACCCAGAGACCCAGTACTTC

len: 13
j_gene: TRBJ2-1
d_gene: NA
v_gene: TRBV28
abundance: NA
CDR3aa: CASSSLIYNEQFF
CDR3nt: TGTGCCAGCAGTTCCCTTATCTACAATGAGCAGTTCTTC

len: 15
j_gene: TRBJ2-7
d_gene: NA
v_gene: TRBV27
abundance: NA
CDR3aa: CASSLFPGSSYEQYF
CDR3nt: TGTGCCAGCAGTTTATTTCCGGGAAGCTCCTACGAGCAGTACTTC

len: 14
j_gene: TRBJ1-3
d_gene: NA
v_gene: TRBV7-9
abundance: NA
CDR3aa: CASSSDRSGNTIYF
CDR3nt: TGTGCCAGCAGCTCCGACCGCTCTGGAAACACCATATATTTT

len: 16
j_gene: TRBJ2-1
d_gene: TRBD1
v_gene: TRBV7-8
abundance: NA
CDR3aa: CASSSLTGGSYNEQFF
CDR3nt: TGTGCCAGCAGCTCACTTACAGGGGGCTCCTACAATGAGCAGTTCTTC

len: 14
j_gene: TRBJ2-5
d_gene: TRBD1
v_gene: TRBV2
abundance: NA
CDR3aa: CASNRQGNQETQYF
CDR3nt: TGTGCCAGCAATAGACAGGGGAACCAAGAGACCCAGTACTTC

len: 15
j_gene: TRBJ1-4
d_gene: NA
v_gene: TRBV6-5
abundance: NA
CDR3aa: CASSYSGHSYEELFF
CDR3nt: TGTGCCAGCAGTTACTCGGGACACTCTTATGAGGAACTGTTTTTT

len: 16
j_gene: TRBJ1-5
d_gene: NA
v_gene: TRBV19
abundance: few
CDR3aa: CASSSRGGGPNQPQHF
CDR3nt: TGTGCCAGTAGTTCCCGAGGGGGGGGCCCCAATCAGCCCCAGCATTTT

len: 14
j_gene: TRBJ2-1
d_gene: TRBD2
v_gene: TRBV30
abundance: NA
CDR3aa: CAWTGLAGGNEQFF
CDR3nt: TGTGCCTGGACCGGACTAGCGGGGGGTAATGAGCAGTTCTTC

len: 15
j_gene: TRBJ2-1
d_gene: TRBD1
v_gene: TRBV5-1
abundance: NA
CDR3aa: CASIAGTGGIIEQFF
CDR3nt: TGCGCCAGCATTGCCGGGACAGGGGGGATAATTGAGCAGTTCTTC

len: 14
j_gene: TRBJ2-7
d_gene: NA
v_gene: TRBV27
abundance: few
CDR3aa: CASSLISTSYEQYF
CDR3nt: TGTGCCAGCAGTTTAATTTCAACCTCCTACGAGCAGTACTTC

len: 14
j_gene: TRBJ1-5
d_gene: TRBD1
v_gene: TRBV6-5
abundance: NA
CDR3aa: CASSYQGVSQPQHF
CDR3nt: TGTGCCAGCAGTTACCAGGGGGTTAGTCAGCCCCAGCATTTT

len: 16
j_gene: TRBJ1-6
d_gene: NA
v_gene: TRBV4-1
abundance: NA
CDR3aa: CASSPAEGSYNSPLHF
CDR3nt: TGCGCCAGCAGCCCGGCGGAGGGCTCCTATAATTCACCCCTCCACTTT

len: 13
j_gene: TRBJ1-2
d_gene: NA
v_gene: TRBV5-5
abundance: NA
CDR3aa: CASSLERQRDYTF
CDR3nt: TGTGCCAGCAGCTTGGAAAGACAGAGAGACTACACCTTC

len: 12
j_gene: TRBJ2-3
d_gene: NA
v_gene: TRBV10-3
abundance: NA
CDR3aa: CAIGQRTDTQYF
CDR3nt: TGTGCCATCGGGCAGCGCACAGATACGCAGTATTTT

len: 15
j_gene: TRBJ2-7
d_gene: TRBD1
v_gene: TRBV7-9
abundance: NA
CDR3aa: CASSHGTGGIYEQYF
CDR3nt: TGTGCCAGCAGCCACGGGACAGGGGGCATCTACGAGCAGTACTTC

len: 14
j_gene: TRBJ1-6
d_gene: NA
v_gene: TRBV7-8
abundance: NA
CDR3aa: CASSRRRDNSPLHF
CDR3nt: TGTGCCAGCAGCCGTCGCCGAGATAATTCACCCCTCCACTTT

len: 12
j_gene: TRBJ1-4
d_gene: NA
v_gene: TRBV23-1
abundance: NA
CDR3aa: CASTKGNEKLFF
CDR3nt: TGCGCCAGCACGAAGGGGAATGAAAAACTGTTTTTT

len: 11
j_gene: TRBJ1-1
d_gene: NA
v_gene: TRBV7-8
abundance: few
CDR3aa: CASTSFAEAFF
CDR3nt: TGTGCCAGCACGTCGTTCGCTGAAGCTTTCTTT

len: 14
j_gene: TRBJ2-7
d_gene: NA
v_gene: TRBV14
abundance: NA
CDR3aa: CASSQYQGNYEQYF
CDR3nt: TGTGCCAGCAGCCAATATCAGGGCAATTACGAGCAGTACTTC

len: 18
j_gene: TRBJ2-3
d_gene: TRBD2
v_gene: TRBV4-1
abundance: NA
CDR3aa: CASSHIPGASGDTDTQYF
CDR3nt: TGCGCCAGCAGCCATATCCCGGGTGCTAGCGGGGACACAGATACGCAGTATTTT

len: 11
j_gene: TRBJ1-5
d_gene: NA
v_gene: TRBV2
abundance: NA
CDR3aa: CASGRAQPQHF
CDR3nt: TGTGCCAGCGGCAGAGCTCAGCCCCAGCATTTT

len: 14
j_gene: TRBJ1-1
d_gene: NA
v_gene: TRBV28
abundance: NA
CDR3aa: CASSLILRNTEAFF
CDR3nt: TGTGCCAGCAGTTTAATCCTTAGGAACACTGAAGCTTTCTTT